These T cell receptor beta chains were read from a single sample in a study of shared clonotypes between healthy human individuals. Only in-frame clones appear in the TCRdb table, and some are missing; sequencing was by immunoSEQ multiplex PCR. This table has more than 400,000 clones, less than 96% appearing once. The sample consisted of naive CD4+ T cells sorted from blood. The source of these receptors is a woman under 40 in good health. CDR3s include the opening cysteine and the closing phenylalanine or tryptophan. The D gene is left open where the match is weak. Clone size is not always given. Where it is, it says once, few, many or a class for expanded clones.

d_gene: TRBD1
j_gene: TRBJ1-1
abundance: NA
v_gene: TRBV4-1
CDR3nt: TGCGCCAGCAGCCAAGGGACAGGACCTTACACTGAAGCTTTCTTT
CDR3aa: CASSQGTGPYTEAFF

d_gene: NA
j_gene: TRBJ2-5
abundance: NA
v_gene: TRBV2
CDR3nt: TGTGCCAGCAGTCGGGACCTCGATGAGACCCAGTACTTC
CDR3aa: CASSRDLDETQYF

d_gene: NA
j_gene: TRBJ1-5
abundance: NA
v_gene: TRBV15
CDR3nt: TGTGCCACCAGCAGAGAAATCGAGGTGTTTAGCAATCAGCCCCAGCATTTT
CDR3aa: CATSREIEVFSNQPQHF

d_gene: TRBD1
j_gene: TRBJ1-5
abundance: NA
v_gene: TRBV6-5
CDR3nt: TGTGCCAGCAGCAGACAGGGGGTTGGTAATCAGCCCCAGCATTTT
CDR3aa: CASSRQGVGNQPQHF

d_gene: TRBD1
j_gene: TRBJ1-1
abundance: NA
v_gene: TRBV27
CDR3nt: TGTGCCAGCAGGATTCGAGGGGGCGGCACTGAAGCTTTCTTT
CDR3aa: CASRIRGGGTEAFF

d_gene: NA
j_gene: TRBJ1-5
abundance: NA
v_gene: TRBV6-1
CDR3nt: TGTGCCAGCGGATCGGGGACTTATCAGCCCCAGCATTTT
CDR3aa: CASGSGTYQPQHF

d_gene: NA
j_gene: TRBJ1-5
abundance: NA
v_gene: TRBV5-1
CDR3nt: TGCGCCAGCAGCCCCAGCCCTCTAACAGCAGACGCTCGGCCCCAGCATTTT
CDR3aa: CASSPSPLTADARPQHF

d_gene: NA
j_gene: TRBJ2-7
abundance: NA
v_gene: TRBV28
CDR3nt: TGTGCCAGCAGGAGGACGGAGCAGTACTTC
CDR3aa: CASRRTEQYF

d_gene: NA
j_gene: TRBJ2-6
abundance: NA
v_gene: TRBV27
CDR3nt: TGTGCCAGCAGTTTATCGCTAATGGCAGCTGGGGCCAACGTCCTGACTTTC
CDR3aa: CASSLSLMAAGANVLTF

d_gene: NA
j_gene: TRBJ1-4
abundance: NA
v_gene: TRBV6-1
CDR3nt: TGTGCCACCTCGTCCGGGCAGGGAGCTGAAAAACTGTTTTTT
CDR3aa: CATSSGQGAEKLFF

d_gene: NA
j_gene: TRBJ1-2
abundance: once
v_gene: TRBV29-1
CDR3nt: TGCAGCGTTGATGAGGGAGGGGTGTCCTATGGCTACACCTTC
CDR3aa: CSVDEGGVSYGYTF